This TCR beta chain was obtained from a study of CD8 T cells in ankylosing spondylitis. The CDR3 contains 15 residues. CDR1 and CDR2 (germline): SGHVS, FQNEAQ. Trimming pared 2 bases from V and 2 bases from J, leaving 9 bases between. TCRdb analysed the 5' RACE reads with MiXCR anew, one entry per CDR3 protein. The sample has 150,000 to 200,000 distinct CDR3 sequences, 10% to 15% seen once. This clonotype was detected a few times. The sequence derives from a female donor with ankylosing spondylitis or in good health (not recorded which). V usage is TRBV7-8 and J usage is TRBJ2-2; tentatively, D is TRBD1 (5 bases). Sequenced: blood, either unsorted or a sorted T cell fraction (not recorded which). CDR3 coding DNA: TGTGCCAGCAGCTTATGGGGCAGAAACACCGGGGAGCTGTTTTTT. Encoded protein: CASSLWGRNTGELFF. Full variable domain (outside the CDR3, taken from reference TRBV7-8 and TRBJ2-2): GAGVSQSPRYKVAKRGQDVALRCDPISGHVSLFWYQQALGQGPEFLTYFQNEAQLDKSGLPSDRFFAERPEGSVSTLKIQRTQQEDSAVYLCASSLWGRNTGELFFGEGSRLTVL.